Listed below are T cell receptor beta chains from one sample, sequenced in a study of blood T cell repertoires in COVID-19. Some clones are missing from TCRdb's copy, which holds only in-frame ones; the method was immunoSEQ multiplex PCR. The data hold 150,000 to 200,000 clones, with about nine tenths observed a single time. The sequencing sample was made of peripheral blood. Receptors were obtained from a man between 65 and 80 years old with acute or convalescent COVID-19. Each CDR3 is given with its conserved first and last residue. D genes are given only for firm matches. Some rows have no size entry. The others give once, few or many, or a class for an expanded clone.

j_gene: TRBJ2-5; v_gene: TRBV5-1; abundance: once; d_gene: TRBD1; CDR3aa: CASSTRQGSQETQYF; CDR3nt: TGCGCCAGCAGCACTCGACAGGGGAGCCAAGAGACCCAGTACTTC
j_gene: TRBJ1-4; v_gene: TRBV5-1; abundance: .; d_gene: .; CDR3aa: CASTDGGSVGEKLFF; CDR3nt: TGCGCCAGCACCGATGGAGGGAGCGTAGGAGAAAAACTGTTTTTT
j_gene: TRBJ2-1; v_gene: TRBV7-9; abundance: .; d_gene: TRBD2; CDR3aa: CASSSGTSDYNEQFF; CDR3nt: TGTGCCAGCAGCTCCGGGACTAGCGACTACAATGAGCAGTTCTTC
j_gene: TRBJ2-7; v_gene: TRBV5-4; abundance: .; d_gene: TRBD2; CDR3aa: CASSTAPSGTYEQYF; CDR3nt: TGTGCCAGCAGCACGGCTCCTAGCGGTACCTACGAGCAGTACTTC
j_gene: TRBJ1-2; v_gene: TRBV7-2; abundance: .; d_gene: .; CDR3aa: CASSFSQDTNYGYTF; CDR3nt: TGTGCCAGCAGCTTCAGTCAGGACACTAACTATGGCTACACCTTC
j_gene: TRBJ2-3; v_gene: TRBV7-8; abundance: .; d_gene: .; CDR3aa: CASSLARLRGGTDTQYF; CDR3nt: TGTGCCAGCAGCTTAGCGCGACTCAGGGGCGGCACAGATACGCAGTATTTT
j_gene: TRBJ2-2; v_gene: TRBV28; abundance: once; d_gene: .; CDR3aa: CASSLPGRGNTGELFF; CDR3nt: TGTGCCAGCAGTCTACCTGGACGGGGAAACACCGGGGAGCTGTTTTTT
j_gene: TRBJ1-2; v_gene: TRBV9; abundance: .; d_gene: TRBD1; CDR3aa: CASSPETGLYGYTF; CDR3nt: TGTGCCAGCAGCCCCGAGACAGGGCTCTATGGCTACACCTTC
j_gene: TRBJ1-1; v_gene: TRBV2; abundance: once; d_gene: .; CDR3aa: CASSTGEGTEAFF; CDR3nt: TGTGCCAGCAGCACCGGTGAGGGCACTGAAGCTTTCTTT
j_gene: TRBJ2-5; v_gene: TRBV2; abundance: .; d_gene: .; CDR3aa: CARGATQETQYF; CDR3nt: TGTGCCAGGGGGGCTACCCAAGAGACCCAGTACTTC
j_gene: TRBJ2-1; v_gene: TRBV6-5; abundance: .; d_gene: .; CDR3aa: CASSSRGPFYEQFF; CDR3nt: TGTGCCAGCAGTTCCAGGGGACCCTTTTATGAGCAGTTCTTC
j_gene: TRBJ2-4; v_gene: TRBV7-9; abundance: .; d_gene: TRBD2; CDR3aa: CASSLGLAGRKYF; CDR3nt: TGTGCCAGCAGCTTAGGGCTAGCGGGCCGTAAGTACTTC
j_gene: TRBJ1-2; v_gene: TRBV29-1; abundance: .; d_gene: TRBD1; CDR3aa: CSVAGQGNYGYTF; CDR3nt: TGCAGCGTTGCGGGACAGGGGAACTATGGCTACACCTTC
j_gene: TRBJ2-3; v_gene: TRBV25-1; abundance: .; d_gene: TRBD2; CDR3aa: CASSGRLAGTDTQYF; CDR3nt: TGTGCCAGCAGTGGCAGACTAGCCGGCACAGATACGCAGTATTTT
j_gene: TRBJ2-3; v_gene: TRBV13; abundance: .; d_gene: TRBD2; CDR3aa: CASSRPIAGMIDTQYF; CDR3nt: TGTGCCAGCAGCCGACCGATAGCGGGAATGATCGATACGCAGTATTTT
j_gene: TRBJ1-4; v_gene: TRBV5-1; abundance: .; d_gene: TRBD1; CDR3aa: CASSLQGAEEKLFF; CDR3nt: TGCGCCAGCAGTCTACAGGGGGCGGAAGAAAAACTGTTTTTT
j_gene: TRBJ2-4; v_gene: TRBV27; abundance: .; d_gene: TRBD1; CDR3aa: CASRGQGLAKNIQYF; CDR3nt: TGTGCCAGCAGGGGACAGGGGCTAGCCAAAAACATTCAGTACTTC
j_gene: TRBJ1-6; v_gene: TRBV4-2; abundance: .; d_gene: .; CDR3aa: CASSQDGLSSYNSPLHF; CDR3nt: TGTGCCAGCAGCCAAGATGGGCTTAGCTCCTATAATTCACCCCTCCACTTT
j_gene: TRBJ2-5; v_gene: TRBV6-5; abundance: .; d_gene: TRBD1; CDR3aa: CASSKNRGETQYF; CDR3nt: TGTGCCAGCAGCAAGAACAGGGGAGAGACCCAGTACTTC
j_gene: TRBJ1-2; v_gene: TRBV5-1; abundance: .; d_gene: TRBD1; CDR3aa: CASSPRGQGGGYGYTF; CDR3nt: TGCGCCAGCAGCCCGAGGGGGCAGGGCGGAGGCTATGGCTACACCTTC
j_gene: TRBJ2-7; v_gene: TRBV7-9; abundance: .; d_gene: .; CDR3aa: CASSLQTASYEQYF; CDR3nt: TGTGCCAGCAGCTTACAGACAGCGAGCTACGAGCAGTACTTC
j_gene: TRBJ1-2; v_gene: TRBV5-4; abundance: .; d_gene: TRBD1; CDR3aa: CASSIDRQGANGYTF; CDR3nt: TGTGCCAGCAGCATAGACCGACAGGGGGCGAATGGCTACACCTTC
j_gene: TRBJ1-1; v_gene: TRBV6-5; abundance: .; d_gene: .; CDR3aa: CATRPWTRVTEAFF; CDR3nt: TGTGCCACCCGTCCCTGGACCAGGGTCACTGAAGCTTTCTTT
j_gene: TRBJ1-5; v_gene: TRBV21-1; abundance: .; d_gene: .; CDR3aa: CAALEGWGNQPQHF; CDR3nt: TGTGCCGCTTTGGAGGGTTGGGGCAATCAGCCCCAGCATTTT
j_gene: TRBJ2-3; v_gene: TRBV4-2; abundance: .; d_gene: TRBD2; CDR3aa: CASSQERGTTDTQYF; CDR3nt: TGTGCCAGCAGCCAAGAGCGGGGGACTACAGATACGCAGTATTTT
j_gene: TRBJ2-6; v_gene: TRBV18; abundance: .; d_gene: TRBD1; CDR3aa: CASSPGTANSGANVLTF; CDR3nt: TGTGCCAGCTCACCCGGGACAGCTAACTCTGGGGCCAACGTCCTGACTTTC
j_gene: TRBJ2-7; v_gene: TRBV7-9; abundance: .; d_gene: .; CDR3aa: CASSSAGDTGNYEQYF; CDR3nt: TGTGCCAGCAGCTCCGCAGGCGATACAGGCAACTACGAGCAGTACTTC
j_gene: TRBJ2-5; v_gene: TRBV2; abundance: .; d_gene: TRBD2; CDR3aa: CATGTSGKETQYF; CDR3nt: TGTGCCACCGGGACTAGCGGGAAAGAGACCCAGTACTTC
j_gene: TRBJ1-1; v_gene: TRBV27; abundance: .; d_gene: .; CDR3aa: CASSLWGREAFF; CDR3nt: TGTGCCAGCAGTTTATGGGGCAGGGAAGCTTTCTTT
j_gene: TRBJ2-1; v_gene: TRBV5-1; abundance: .; d_gene: TRBD2; CDR3aa: CASSLGLAGGSVDEQFF; CDR3nt: TGCGCCAGCAGCTTGGGACTAGCGGGGGGGAGCGTCGATGAGCAGTTCTTC
j_gene: TRBJ1-4; v_gene: TRBV28; abundance: .; d_gene: .; CDR3aa: CASSPPGWPRKLFF; CDR3nt: TGTGCCAGCAGCCCCCCGGGGTGGCCTAGGAAACTGTTTTTT
j_gene: TRBJ1-1; v_gene: TRBV28; abundance: .; d_gene: TRBD1; CDR3aa: CASSLQGTNTEAFF; CDR3nt: TGTGCCAGCAGCTTACAGGGGACGAACACTGAAGCTTTCTTT
j_gene: TRBJ2-5; v_gene: TRBV29-1; abundance: .; d_gene: TRBD1; CDR3aa: CSVVGGQGVFETQYF; CDR3nt: TGCAGCGTTGTTGGAGGACAGGGGGTTTTCGAGACCCAGTACTTC
j_gene: TRBJ2-1; v_gene: TRBV20-1; abundance: .; d_gene: .; CDR3aa: CSASTSSYNEQFF; CDR3nt: TGCAGTGCTAGTACAAGCTCCTACAATGAGCAGTTCTTC
j_gene: TRBJ2-1; v_gene: TRBV7-3; abundance: few; d_gene: TRBD1; CDR3aa: CASSLKLPGQGIDEQFF; CDR3nt: TGTGCCAGCAGCTTAAAACTTCCGGGACAGGGGATCGATGAGCAGTTCTTC
j_gene: TRBJ2-1; v_gene: TRBV5-4; abundance: many; d_gene: .; CDR3aa: CASRPLEIGNEQFF; CDR3nt: TGTGCCAGCCGGCCCCTAGAAATTGGCAATGAGCAGTTCTTC
j_gene: TRBJ2-3; v_gene: TRBV6-2/TRBV6-3; abundance: .; d_gene: TRBD2; CDR3aa: CASSARRGGQDTQYF; CDR3nt: TGTGCCAGCAGTGCCCGGCGGGGGGGCCAGGATACGCAGTATTTT
j_gene: TRBJ1-4; v_gene: TRBV19; abundance: .; d_gene: .; CDR3aa: CASSIRGVLEKLFF; CDR3nt: TGTGCCAGTAGTATCCGGGGAGTGTTGGAAAAACTGTTTTTT
j_gene: TRBJ2-3; v_gene: TRBV5-1; abundance: few; d_gene: .; CDR3aa: CASSRRTSTDTQYF; CDR3nt: TGCGCCAGCAGCAGAAGGACTAGCACAGATACGCAGTATTTT
j_gene: TRBJ2-2; v_gene: TRBV6-5; abundance: .; d_gene: .; CDR3aa: CASRRGTNTGELFF; CDR3nt: TGTGCCAGCCGGAGGGGCACGAACACCGGGGAGCTGTTTTTT